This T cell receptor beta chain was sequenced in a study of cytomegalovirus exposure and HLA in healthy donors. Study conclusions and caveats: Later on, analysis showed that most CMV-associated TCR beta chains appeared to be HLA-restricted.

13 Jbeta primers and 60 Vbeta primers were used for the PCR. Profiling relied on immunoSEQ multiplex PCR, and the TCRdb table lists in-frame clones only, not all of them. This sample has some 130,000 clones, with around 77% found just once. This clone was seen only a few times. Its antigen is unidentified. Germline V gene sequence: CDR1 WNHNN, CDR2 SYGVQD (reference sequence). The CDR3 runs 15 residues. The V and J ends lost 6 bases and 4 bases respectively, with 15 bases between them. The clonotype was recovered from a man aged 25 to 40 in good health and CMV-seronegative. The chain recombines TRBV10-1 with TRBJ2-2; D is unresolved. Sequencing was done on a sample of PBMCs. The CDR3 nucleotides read TGCGCCAGCAGCCGCTCTGGTACGGGCACCGGGGAGCTGTTTTTT. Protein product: CASSRSGTGTGELFF.